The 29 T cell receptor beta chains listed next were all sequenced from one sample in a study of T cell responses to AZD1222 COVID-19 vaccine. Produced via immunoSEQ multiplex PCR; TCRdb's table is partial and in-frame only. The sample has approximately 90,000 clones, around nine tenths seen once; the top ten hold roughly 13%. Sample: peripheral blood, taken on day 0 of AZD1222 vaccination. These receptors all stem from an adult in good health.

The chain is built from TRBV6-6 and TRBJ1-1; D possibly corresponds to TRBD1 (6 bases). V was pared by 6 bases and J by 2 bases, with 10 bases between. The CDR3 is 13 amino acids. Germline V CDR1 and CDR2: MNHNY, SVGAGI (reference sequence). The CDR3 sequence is CASSLTGNTEAFF. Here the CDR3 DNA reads TGTGCCAGCAGCCTGACAGGCAACACTGAAGCTTTCTTT.

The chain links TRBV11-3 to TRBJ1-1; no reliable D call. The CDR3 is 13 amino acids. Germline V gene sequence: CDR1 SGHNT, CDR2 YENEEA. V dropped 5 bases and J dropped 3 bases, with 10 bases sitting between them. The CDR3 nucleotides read TGTGCCAGCAGCGCCATGGGAGACACTGAAGCTTTCTTT. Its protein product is CASSAMGDTEAFF.

The CDR3 loop reads CASRDGTDYEQYF. The DNA of the CDR3 is TGTGCCAGCAGGGACGGGACTGACTACGAGCAGTACTTC. The chain has TRBV5-6 and TRBJ2-7, with D perhaps TRBD2 (6 bases). The V and J ends lost 5 bases and 3 bases respectively, with 12 bases between them. Looked up from germline, CDR1 is SGHDT and CDR2 is YYEEEE. CDR3 length: 13 amino acids.

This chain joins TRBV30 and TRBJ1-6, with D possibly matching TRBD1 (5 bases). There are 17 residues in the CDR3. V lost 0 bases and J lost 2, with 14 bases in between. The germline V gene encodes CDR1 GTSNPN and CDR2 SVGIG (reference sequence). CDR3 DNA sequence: TGTGCCTGGAGTGTACAAGGGGCCCTAACCTATAATTCACCCCTCCACTTT. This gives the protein CAWSVQGALTYNSPLHF.

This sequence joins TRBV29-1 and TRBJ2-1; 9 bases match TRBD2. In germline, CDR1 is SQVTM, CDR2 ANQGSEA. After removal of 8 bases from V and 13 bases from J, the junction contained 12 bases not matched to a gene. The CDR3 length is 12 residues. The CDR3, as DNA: TGCAGCACCTCAGGGCGCGGGGGGGACCAGTTCTTC. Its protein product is CSTSGRGGDQFF.

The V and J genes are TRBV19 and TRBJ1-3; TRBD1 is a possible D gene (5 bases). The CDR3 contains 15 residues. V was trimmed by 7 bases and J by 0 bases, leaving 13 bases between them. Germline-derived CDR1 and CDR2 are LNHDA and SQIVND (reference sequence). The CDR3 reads CASKSGLPSGNTIYF. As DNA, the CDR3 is TGTGCCAGTAAGTCGGGACTGCCCTCTGGAAACACCATATATTTT.

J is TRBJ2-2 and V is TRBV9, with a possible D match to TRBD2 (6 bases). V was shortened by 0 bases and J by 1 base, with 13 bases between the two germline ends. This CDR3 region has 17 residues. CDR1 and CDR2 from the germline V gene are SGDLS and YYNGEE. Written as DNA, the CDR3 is TGTGCCAGCAGCGTAGGGAGGGGAGCGGAGAACACCGGGGAGCTGTTTTTT. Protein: CASSVGRGAENTGELFF.

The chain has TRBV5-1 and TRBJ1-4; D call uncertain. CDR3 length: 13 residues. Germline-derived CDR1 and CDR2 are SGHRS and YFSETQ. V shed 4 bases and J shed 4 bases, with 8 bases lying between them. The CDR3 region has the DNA TGCGCCAGCAGCGCACAGAATAATGAAAAACTGTTTTTT. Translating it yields CASSAQNNEKLFF.

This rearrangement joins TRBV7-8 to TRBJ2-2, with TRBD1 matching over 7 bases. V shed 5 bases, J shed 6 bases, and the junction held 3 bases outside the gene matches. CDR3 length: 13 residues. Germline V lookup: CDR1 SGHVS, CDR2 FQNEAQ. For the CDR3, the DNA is TGTGCCAGCAGCGCTACAGGGGCCGGGGAGCTGTTTTTT. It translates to CASSATGAGELFF.

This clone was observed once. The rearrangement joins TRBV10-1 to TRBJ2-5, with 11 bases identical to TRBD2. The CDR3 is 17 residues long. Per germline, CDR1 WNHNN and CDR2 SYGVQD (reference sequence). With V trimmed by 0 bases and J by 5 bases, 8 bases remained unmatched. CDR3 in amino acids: CASSESPSGRWGETQYF. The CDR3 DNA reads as TGCGCCAGCAGTGAGTCGCCTAGCGGGAGGTGGGGGGAGACCCAGTACTTC.

CDR3 sequence (DNA): TGTGCCAGCAGCGTTACGGGCCTGAACACTGAAGCTTTCTTT. Its protein product is CASSVTGLNTEAFF. The genes are TRBV6-5 and TRBJ1-1, with D uncertain. The germline V gene encodes CDR1 MNHEY and CDR2 SVGAGI. The CDR3 loop spans 14 amino acids. V was shortened by 6 bases and J by 0 bases, with 11 bases between the two germline ends.

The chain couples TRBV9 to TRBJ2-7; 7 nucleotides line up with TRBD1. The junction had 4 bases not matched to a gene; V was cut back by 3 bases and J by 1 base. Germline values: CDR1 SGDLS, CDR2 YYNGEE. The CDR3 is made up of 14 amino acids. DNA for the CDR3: TGTGCCAGCAGCGAACGGGACAGATCCTACGAGCAGTACTTC. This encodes CASSERDRSYEQYF.

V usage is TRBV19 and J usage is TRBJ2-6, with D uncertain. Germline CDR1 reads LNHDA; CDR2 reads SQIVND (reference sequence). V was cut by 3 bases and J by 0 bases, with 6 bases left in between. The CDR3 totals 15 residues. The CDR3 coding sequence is TGTGCCAGTAGTATCCCACACTCTGGGGCCAACGTCCTGACTTTC. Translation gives CASSIPHSGANVLTF.

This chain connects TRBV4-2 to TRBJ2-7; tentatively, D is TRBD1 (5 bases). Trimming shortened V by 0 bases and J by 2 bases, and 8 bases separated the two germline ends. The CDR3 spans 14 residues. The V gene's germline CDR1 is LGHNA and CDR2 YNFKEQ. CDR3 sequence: CASSQDLGAYEQYF. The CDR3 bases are TGTGCCAGCAGCCAAGATCTAGGGGCCTACGAGCAGTACTTC.

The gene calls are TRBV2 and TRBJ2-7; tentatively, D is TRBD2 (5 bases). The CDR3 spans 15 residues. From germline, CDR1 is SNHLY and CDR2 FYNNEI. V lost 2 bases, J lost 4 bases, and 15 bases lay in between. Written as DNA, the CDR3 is TGTGCCAGCAGTGAAAAGGCCCTAGCCGCGTACGAGCAGTACTTC. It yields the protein CASSEKALAAYEQYF. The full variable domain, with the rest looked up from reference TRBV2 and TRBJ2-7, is EPEVTQTPSHQVTQMGQEVILRCVPISNHLYFYWYRQILGQKVEFLVSFYNNEISEKSEIFDDQFSVERPDGSNFTLKIRSTKLEDSAMYFCASSEKALAAYEQYFGPGTRLTVT.

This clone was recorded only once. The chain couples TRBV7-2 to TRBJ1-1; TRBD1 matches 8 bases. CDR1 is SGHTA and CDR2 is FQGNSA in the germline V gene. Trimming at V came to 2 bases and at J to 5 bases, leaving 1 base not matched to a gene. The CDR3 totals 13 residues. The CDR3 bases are TGTGCCAGCAGCTTACAGGGGGCGACTGAAGCTTTCTTT. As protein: CASSLQGATEAFF.

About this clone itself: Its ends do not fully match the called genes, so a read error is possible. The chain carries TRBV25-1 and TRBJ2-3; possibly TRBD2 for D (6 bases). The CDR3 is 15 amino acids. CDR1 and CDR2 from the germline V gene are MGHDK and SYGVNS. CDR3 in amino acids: CASSEFGGSIDTQYF. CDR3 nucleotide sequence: TGTGCCAGCAGTGAATTTGGGGGGAGCATAGATACGCAGTATTTT.

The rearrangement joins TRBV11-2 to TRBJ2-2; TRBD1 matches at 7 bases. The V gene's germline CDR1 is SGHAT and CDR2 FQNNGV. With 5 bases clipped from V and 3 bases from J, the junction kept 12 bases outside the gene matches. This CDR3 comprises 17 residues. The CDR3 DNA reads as TGTGCCAGCAGCCCGAAGGCGAGACAGGGATACACCGGGGAGCTGTTTTTT. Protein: CASSPKARQGYTGELFF.

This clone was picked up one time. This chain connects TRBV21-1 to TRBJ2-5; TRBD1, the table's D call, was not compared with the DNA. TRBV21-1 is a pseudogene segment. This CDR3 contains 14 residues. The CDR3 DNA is TGTGCCAGCACCCCGCCGGACAGTCAAGAGACCCAGTACTTC. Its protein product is CASTPPDSQETQYF.

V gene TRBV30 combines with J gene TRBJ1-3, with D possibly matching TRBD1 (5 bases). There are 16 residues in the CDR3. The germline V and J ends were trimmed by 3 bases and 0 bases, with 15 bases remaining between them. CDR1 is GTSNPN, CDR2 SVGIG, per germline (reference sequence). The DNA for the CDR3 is TGTGCCTGGAGACACCCGGGACCGAGCTCTGGAAACACCATATATTTT. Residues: CAWRHPGPSSGNTIYF.

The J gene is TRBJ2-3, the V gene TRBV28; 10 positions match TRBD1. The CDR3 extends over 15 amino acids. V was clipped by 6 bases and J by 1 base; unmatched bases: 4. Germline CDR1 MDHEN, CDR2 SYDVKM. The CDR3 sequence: CASRGQGTGTDTQYF. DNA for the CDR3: TGTGCCAGCAGGGGACAGGGGACCGGCACAGATACGCAGTATTTT.

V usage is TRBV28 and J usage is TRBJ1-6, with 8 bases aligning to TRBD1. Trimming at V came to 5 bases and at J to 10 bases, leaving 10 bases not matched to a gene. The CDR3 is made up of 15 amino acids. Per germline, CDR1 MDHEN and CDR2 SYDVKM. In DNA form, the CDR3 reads TGTGCCAGCAGTCCCCAGGACAGGGTAGGCTCACCCCTCCACTTT. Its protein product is CASSPQDRVGSPLHF.

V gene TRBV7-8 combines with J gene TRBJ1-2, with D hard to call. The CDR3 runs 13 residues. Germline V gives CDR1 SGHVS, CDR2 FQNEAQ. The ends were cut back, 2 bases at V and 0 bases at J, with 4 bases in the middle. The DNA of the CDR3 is TGTGCCAGCAGCTTATCCCCTAACTATGGCTACACCTTC. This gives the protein CASSLSPNYGYTF.

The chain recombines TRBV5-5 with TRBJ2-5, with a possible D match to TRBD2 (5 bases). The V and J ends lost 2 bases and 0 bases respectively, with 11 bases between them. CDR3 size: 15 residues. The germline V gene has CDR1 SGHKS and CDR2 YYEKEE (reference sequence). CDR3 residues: CASSLFTGDQETQYF. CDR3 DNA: TGTGCCAGCAGCTTATTTACCGGGGACCAAGAGACCCAGTACTTC.

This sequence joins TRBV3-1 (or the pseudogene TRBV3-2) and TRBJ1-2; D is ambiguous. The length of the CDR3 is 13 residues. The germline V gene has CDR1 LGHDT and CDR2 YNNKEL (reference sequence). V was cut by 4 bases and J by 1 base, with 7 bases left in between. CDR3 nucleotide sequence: TGTGCCAGCAGCCCCCGGTTTAACTATGGCTACACCTTC. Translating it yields CASSPRFNYGYTF.

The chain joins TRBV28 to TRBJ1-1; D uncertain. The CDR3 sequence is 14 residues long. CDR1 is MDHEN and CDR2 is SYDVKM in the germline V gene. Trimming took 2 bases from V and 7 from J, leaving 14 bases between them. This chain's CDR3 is CASSLTQPALEAFF. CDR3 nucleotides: TGTGCCAGCAGTTTAACCCAACCCGCCCTTGAAGCTTTCTTT.

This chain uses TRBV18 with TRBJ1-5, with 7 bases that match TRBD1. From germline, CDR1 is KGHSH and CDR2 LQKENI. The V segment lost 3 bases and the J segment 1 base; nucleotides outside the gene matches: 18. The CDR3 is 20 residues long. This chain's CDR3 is CASSPTRGGGMVSSNQPQHF. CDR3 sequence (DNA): TGTGCCAGCTCACCCACCCGGGGAGGGGGCATGGTATCGAGCAATCAGCCCCAGCATTTT.

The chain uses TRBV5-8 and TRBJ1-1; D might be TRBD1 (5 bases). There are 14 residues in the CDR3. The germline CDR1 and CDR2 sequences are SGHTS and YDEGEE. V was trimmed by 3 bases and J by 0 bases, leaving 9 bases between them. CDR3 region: CASSSDSMNTEAFF. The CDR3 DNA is TGTGCCAGCAGCTCCGACAGTATGAACACTGAAGCTTTCTTT.

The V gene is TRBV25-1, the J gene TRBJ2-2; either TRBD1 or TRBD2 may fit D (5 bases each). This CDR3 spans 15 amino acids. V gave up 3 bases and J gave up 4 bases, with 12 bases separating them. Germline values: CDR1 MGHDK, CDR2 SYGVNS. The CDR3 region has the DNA TGTGCCAGCAGTGACGGGGACCGAAGCACCGGGGAGCTGTTTTTT. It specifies CASSDGDRSTGELFF.